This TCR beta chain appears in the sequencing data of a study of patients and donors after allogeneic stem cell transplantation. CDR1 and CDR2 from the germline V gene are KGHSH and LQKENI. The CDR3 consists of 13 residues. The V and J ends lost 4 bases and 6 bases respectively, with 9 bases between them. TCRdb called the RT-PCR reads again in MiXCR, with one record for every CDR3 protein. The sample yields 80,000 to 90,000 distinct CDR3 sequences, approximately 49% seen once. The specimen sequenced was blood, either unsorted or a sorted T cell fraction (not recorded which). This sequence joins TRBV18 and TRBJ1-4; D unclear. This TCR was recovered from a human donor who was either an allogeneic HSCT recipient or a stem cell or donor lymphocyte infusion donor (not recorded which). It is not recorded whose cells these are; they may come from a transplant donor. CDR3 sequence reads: CASSRTGDEKLFF. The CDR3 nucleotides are TGTGCCAGCTCACGTACCGGGGATGAAAAACTGTTTTTT.